The 23 T cell receptor beta chains listed next were all sequenced from one sample in a study of blood T cells in healthy people across ages. Primers used in a second PCR of roughly 7 to 11 cycles were a sample-barcoded 5' primer and a J-beta primer mix. Using its own MiXCR run on the 5' RACE reads, TCRdb lists one record per CDR3 protein. The sample yields hundreds of thousands of distinct CDR3 sequences, roughly 20% seen once. Sequencing used blood. Receptor source: a man between 70 and 80 years old in good health.

The chain employs TRBV19 and TRBJ2-5; tentatively, D is TRBD1 or TRBD2 (5 bases each). V was trimmed by 5 bases and J by 1 base, leaving 11 bases between them. This CDR3 has 14 amino acids. Germline V gene data show CDR1 as LNHDA and CDR2 as SQIVND (reference sequence). The CDR3 nucleotides read TGTGCCAGTAGTTCGTGGGGGACCCAAGAGACCCAGTACTTC. This sequence encodes CASSSWGTQETQYF.

In this sample, this clonotype turned up a few times. V usage is TRBV20-1 and J usage is TRBJ2-3; D is unresolved. Germline CDR1 DFQATT, CDR2 SNEGSKA (reference sequence). CDR3 size: 10 residues. V was cut by 2 bases and J by 6 bases, with 3 bases left in between. The CDR3 DNA reads as TGCAGTGCTAGAATGGATACGCAGTATTTT. This translates into CSARMDTQYF.

This chain joins TRBV2 and TRBJ2-1; D unclear. CDR3 size: 16 residues. Germline values: CDR1 SNHLY, CDR2 FYNNEI. Deletions cut 1 base from V and 0 bases from J, with 10 bases between. The CDR3: CASSEEVVSSYNEQFF. For the CDR3, the DNA is TGTGCCAGCAGTGAAGAGGTGGTGAGCTCCTACAATGAGCAGTTCTTC.

The sample holds a few counts of this clonotype. The gene calls are TRBV21-1 and TRBJ2-1. TRBV21-1 is flagged as a pseudogene. The CDR3 extends over 17 amino acids. Here the CDR3 reads CASSKWRTLSSYNEQFF. The DNA of the CDR3 is TGTGCCAGCAGCAAGTGGCGGACCCTGAGCTCCTACAATGAGCAGTTCTTC.

In this sample, this clonotype turned up a few times. The V gene is TRBV7-9, the J gene TRBJ1-4, with TRBD1 matching over 7 bases. The CDR3 spans 16 residues. V lost 4 bases to trimming and J lost 6 bases; unmatched junction nucleotides: 11. CDR1 SEHNR and CDR2 FQNEAQ come from the germline V gene (reference sequence). CDR3: CASSSYGTEEDEKLFF. The DNA for the CDR3 is TGTGCCAGCAGCTCATATGGGACAGAGGAGGATGAAAAACTGTTTTTT. Using reference TRBV7-9 and TRBJ1-4 for the parts outside the CDR3, the full variable domain is DTGVSQNPRHKITKRGQNVTFRCDPISEHNRLYWYRQTLGQGPEFLTYFQNEAQLEKSRLLSDRFSAERPKGSFSTLEIQRTEQGDSAMYLCASSSYGTEEDEKLFFGSGTQLSVL.

This clonotype was detected only a few times. The J gene is TRBJ2-1, the V gene TRBV6-2 or TRBV6-3; no clear D. The germline CDR1 and CDR2 sequences are MNHEY and SVGEGT. The ends were cut back, 0 bases at V and 7 bases at J, with 10 bases in the middle. CDR3 length: 14 amino acids. CDR3 DNA: TGTGCCAGCAGTTACTCGATCCGGCATAATGAGCAGTTCTTC. Translated: CASSYSIRHNEQFF.

J is TRBJ2-7 and V is TRBV12-3 or TRBV12-4, with D perhaps TRBD1 (7 bases). The CDR3 runs 14 residues. Trimming took off 7 bases at V and 5 bases at J, with 18 bases between the two ends. The CDR3 loop reads CASTRGDGPNEQYF. CDR3 nucleotide sequence: TGTGCCAGCACCAGGGGGGATGGGCCTAACGAGCAGTACTTC.

In this sample, this clonotype turned up a few times. V gene TRBV11-2 combines with J gene TRBJ2-5; 8 positions agree with TRBD2. Germline V gene lookup returns CDR1 SGHAT and CDR2 FQNNGV. The CDR3 runs to 17 residues. Trimming cost V 3 bases and J 1 base; bases outside gene matches: 10. Written as DNA, the CDR3 is TGTGCCAGCAGCTTCCTTGGCGGGAGGCCGGCCCAAGAGACCCAGTACTTC. Its protein product is CASSFLGGRPAQETQYF.

A word on this clonotype: One end of the junction fails to match germline, which may point to a read error. The chain has TRBV2 and TRBJ2-5, with D possibly called TRBD1 or TRBD2 (5 bases each). CDR3 size: 16 residues. The germline V gene encodes CDR1 SNHLY and CDR2 FYNNEI. DNA of the CDR3: TGCGCCAGCAGCCTCAGAGGGGCTACGTACCAAGAGACCCAGTACTTC. It specifies CASSLRGATYQETQYF. Based on the CDR3 plus reference TRBV2 and TRBJ2-5, the full variable domain is EPEVTQTPSHQVTQMGQEVILRCVPISNHLYFYWYRQILGQKVEFLVSFYNNEISEKSEIFDDQFSVERPDGSNFTLKIRSTKLEDSAMYFCASSLRGATYQETQYFGPGTRLLVL.

The V gene is TRBV29-1, the J gene TRBJ2-4; no clear D. CDR1 SQVTM and CDR2 ANQGSEA come from the germline V gene. CDR3 length: 15 residues. Trimming removed 5 bases from V and 1 base from J, with 15 bases in between. The CDR3 reads CSVIVEAWAKNIQYF. CDR3 nucleotide sequence: TGCAGCGTTATCGTCGAGGCGTGGGCCAAAAACATTCAGTACTTC.

V and J are TRBV7-9 and TRBJ2-5; the match to TRBD2 covers 8 bases. After removal of 4 bases from V and 5 bases from J, the junction contained 9 bases not matched to a gene. Per the germline V gene, CDR1 is SEHNR and CDR2 is FQNEAQ (reference sequence). The CDR3 has 15 amino acids. CDR3 DNA: TGTGCCAGCAGCTACCCCCTCGGGGGGGCCGAGACCCAGTACTTC. This translates into CASSYPLGGAETQYF.

This clonotype was counted only a few times. J is TRBJ2-2 and V is TRBV3-1, with TRBD2 as a possible D gene (6 bases). CDR3 length: 14 residues. Trimming removed 2 bases from V and 6 bases from J, with 10 bases in between. The V gene's germline CDR1 is LGHDT and CDR2 YNNKEL (reference sequence). Here the CDR3 reads CASSQPSVAGELFF. In DNA form, the CDR3 reads TGTGCCAGCAGCCAACCTAGCGTGGCCGGGGAGCTGTTTTTT.

The chain carries TRBV3-1 and TRBJ2-7; TRBD2 matches at 9 bases. V lost 0 bases and J lost 4; bases outside the gene matches: 7. The CDR3 length is 16 residues. Germline V CDR1 and CDR2: LGHDT, YNNKEL (reference sequence). The CDR3 loop reads CASSQERGSGRYEQYF. Here the CDR3 DNA reads TGTGCCAGCAGCCAAGAGAGGGGTAGCGGGAGATACGAGCAGTACTTC.

This clonotype was seen a few times. J is TRBJ2-1 and V is TRBV6-5; D is undetermined. Judging by the DNA end, TRBJ2-5 fits better; the J call may be wrong. Germline V gene data show CDR1 as MNHEY and CDR2 as SVGAGI. There are 14 residues in the CDR3. In nucleotides, the CDR3 is TGTGCCAGCAGTTCTCCTACACGTCGGGAGACCCAGTACTTC. As protein: CASSSPTRRETQYF.

The chain links TRBV6-1 to TRBJ2-5; no firm D call. This CDR3 is 15 amino acids long. Germline-derived CDR1 and CDR2 are MNHNS and SASEGT. Trimming cost V 1 base and J 2 bases, with 11 bases left between them. This CDR3 reads CASSEGLAVQETQYF. The CDR3 DNA reads TGTGCCAGCAGTGAAGGACTGGCGGTACAAGAGACCCAGTACTTC.

This clonotype turned up a few times. A junction boundary mismatches the germline segment, possibly from a read error. The rearrangement links TRBV5-1 to TRBJ2-5; 7 bases are a match to TRBD1. The CDR3 totals 14 residues. Germline V gene data show CDR1 as SGHRS and CDR2 as YFSETQ. The CDR3 DNA reads as TGCGCCAGCAGTCGGACAGGACCCCAGGAGACCCAGTATTTC. It encodes CASSRTGPQETQYF.

The V gene is TRBV12-3 or TRBV12-4, the J gene TRBJ2-6; 8 bases align to TRBD1. This CDR3 region has 18 residues. The J segment lost 0 bases and the V segment lost 6 bases, leaving 10 bases of the junction unmatched. The chain's CDR3 is CASSLAGTGLSGANVLTF. The CDR3 bases are TGTGCCAGCAGCCTTGCCGGGACAGGACTCTCTGGGGCCAACGTCCTGACTTTC.

The chain links TRBV2 to TRBJ2-3, with D perhaps given as TRBD1 or TRBD2 (5 bases each). V was shortened by 6 bases and J by 2 bases, with 12 bases between the two germline ends. This CDR3 is built from 14 residues. The germline V gene encodes CDR1 SNHLY and CDR2 FYNNEI. CDR3 in amino acids: CASRRDGDTDTQYF. CDR3 bases: TGTGCCAGCAGACGGGACGGAGACACAGATACGCAGTATTTT.

This clonotype has a count of ten or more. The chain recombines TRBV3-1 with TRBJ1-1; D ambiguous. Germline V gene lookup returns CDR1 LGHDT and CDR2 YNNKEL (reference sequence). The CDR3 sequence is 12 residues long. V was trimmed by 0 bases and J by 7 bases, leaving 6 bases between them. Here the CDR3 DNA reads TGTGCCAGCAGCCAAGAGGAAGGTGAAGCTTTCTTT. Its translation: CASSQEEGEAFF.

This clonotype showed up just a few times. The chain has TRBV7-6 and TRBJ2-3; 7 positions match TRBD1. In germline, CDR1 is SGHVS, CDR2 FNYEAQ. CDR3 size: 17 residues. Trimming took 4 bases from V and 2 from J; bases not matched to a gene: 12. The CDR3 loop is CASSSQSRTGPTDTQYF. The CDR3 nucleotides read TGTGCCAGCAGCTCCCAGTCTAGGACAGGACCCACAGATACGCAGTATTTT. Full variable domain (outside the CDR3, taken from reference TRBV7-6 and TRBJ2-3): GAGVSQSPRYKVTKRGQDVALRCDPISGHVSLYWYRQALGQGPEFLTYFNYEAQQDKSGLPNDRFSAERPEGSISTLTIQRTEQRDSAMYRCASSSQSRTGPTDTQYFGPGTRLTVL.

This clonotype was observed a few times. This chain links TRBV15 with TRBJ2-6, with 9 bases identical to TRBD1. V was pared by 6 bases and J by 9 bases, with 15 bases of the junction left unmatched. This CDR3 has 17 amino acids. Germline CDR1 and CDR2: LNHNV and YYDKDF (reference sequence). CDR3 in amino acids: CATRTTTGGAYLNVLTF. As DNA, the CDR3 is TGTGCCACCAGGACCACTACAGGGGGCGCCTACCTCAACGTCCTGACTTTC.

This clonotype came up a few times. The J gene is TRBJ2-7, the V gene TRBV7-8; no definite D call. The CDR3 is made up of 16 amino acids. The germline gives CDR1 SGHVS, CDR2 FQNEAQ. The V gene lost 5 bases and the J gene lost 0 bases, with 17 bases spanning the gap. CDR3 sequence: CASSGVLARSSYEQYF. The CDR3 nucleotides are TGTGCCAGCAGCGGGGTGTTGGCCAGGAGCTCCTACGAGCAGTACTTC.

The chain recombines TRBV18 with TRBJ2-7, with 8 bases aligning to TRBD1. Germline CDR1 KGHSH, CDR2 LQKENI. J was trimmed by 5 bases and V by 3 bases; bases with no gene match: 6. CDR3 length equals 14 residues. The CDR3 bases are TGTGCCAGCTCACCTCAGGGGGCTTTCCACGAGCAGTACTTC. Amino acid sequence: CASSPQGAFHEQYF.